This passage covers 2 T cell receptor beta chains from one sample sequenced in a study of shared clonotypes between healthy human individuals (dated by TCRdb to between 2020 and 2021). The method behind the library was the immunoSEQ multiplex PCR assay. This immuneACCESS table, as held by TCRdb, lists in-frame sequences with V and J called but not all clones. Of the missing ones, under half trace to an unresolved V gene in checked studies; the others have no known cause. For this sample there are about 2.4 million clones; more than 90% appear just once. Around 0.14% of the sample rests with the top ten. The sample comprised naive CD4+ T cells sorted from blood. The cell subset or site label here, explained by the study, means: CD45RA+ positively selected. These TCRs come from a man between 18 and 29 years old in good health.

The gene calls are TRBV10-3 and TRBJ2-7; D is possibly TRBD1 (7 bases). This CDR3 region has 13 residues. CDR1 and CDR2 from the germline V gene are ENHRY and SYGVKD. V was clipped by 5 bases and J by 5 bases, with 13 bases between them. CDR3 in DNA: TGTGCCATCAGTCGCCCAGGGGGGAACGAGCAGTACTTC. Its translation: CAISRPGGNEQYF.

J is TRBJ1-1 and V is TRBV6-5; 7 nucleotides line up with TRBD1. In germline, CDR1 is MNHEY, CDR2 SVGAGI. The CDR3 spans 14 residues. V was clipped by 2 bases and J by 3 bases; unmatched bases: 3. The CDR3 DNA follows: TGTGCCAGCAGTTACAAACAGGGGTACACTGAAGCTTTCTTT. Amino acid sequence: CASSYKQGYTEAFF.